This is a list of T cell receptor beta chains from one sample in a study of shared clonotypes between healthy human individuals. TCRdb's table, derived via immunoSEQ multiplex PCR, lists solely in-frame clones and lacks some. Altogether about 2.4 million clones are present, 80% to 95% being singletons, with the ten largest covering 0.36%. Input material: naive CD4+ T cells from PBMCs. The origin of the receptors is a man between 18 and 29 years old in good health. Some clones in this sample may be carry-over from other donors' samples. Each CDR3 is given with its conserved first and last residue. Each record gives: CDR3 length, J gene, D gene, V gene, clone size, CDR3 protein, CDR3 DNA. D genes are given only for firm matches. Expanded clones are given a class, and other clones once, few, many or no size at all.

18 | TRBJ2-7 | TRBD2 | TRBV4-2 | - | CASSYGTSGSPRHYEQYF | TGTGCCAGCAGCTACGGGACTAGCGGGAGCCCTCGACACTACGAGCAGTACTTC
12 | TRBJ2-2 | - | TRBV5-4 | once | CASSLPTGELFF | TGTGCCAGCAGCTTGCCCACCGGGGAGCTGTTTTTT
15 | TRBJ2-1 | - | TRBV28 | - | CASTPAGSSYNEQFF | TGTGCCAGCACCCCTGCGGGGAGCTCCTACAATGAGCAGTTCTTC
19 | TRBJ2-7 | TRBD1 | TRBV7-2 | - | CASSTPGGGQGARRYEQYF | TGTGCCAGCAGCACCCCCGGTGGGGGACAGGGGGCGAGGAGATACGAGCAGTACTTC
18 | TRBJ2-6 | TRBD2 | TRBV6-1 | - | CASSETGLAGTGANVLTF | TGTGCCAGCAGTGAGACGGGACTAGCGGGAACCGGGGCCAACGTCCTGACTTTC
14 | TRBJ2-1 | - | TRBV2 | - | CASSEDRLLNEQFF | TGTGCCAGCAGTGAGGACCGACTCCTCAATGAGCAGTTCTTC
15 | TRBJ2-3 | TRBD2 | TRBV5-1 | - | CASSLQAGRPDTQYF | TGCGCCAGCAGCTTGCAAGCGGGAAGGCCTGATACGCAGTATTTT
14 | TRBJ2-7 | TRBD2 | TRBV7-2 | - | CASRLAGSSYEQYF | TGTGCCAGCCGGCTAGCGGGGTCCTCCTACGAGCAGTACTTC
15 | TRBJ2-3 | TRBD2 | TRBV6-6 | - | CASSYSSSGLWTQYF | TGTGCCAGCAGTTACTCGTCTAGCGGTTTGTGGACGCAGTATTTT
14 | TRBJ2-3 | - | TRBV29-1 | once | CSVLSGGSTDTQYF | TGCAGCGTATTATCGGGCGGAAGCACAGATACGCAGTATTTT
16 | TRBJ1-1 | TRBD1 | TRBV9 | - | CASSVAWQGENTEAFF | TGTGCCAGCAGCGTAGCCTGGCAGGGGGAGAACACTGAAGCTTTCTTT
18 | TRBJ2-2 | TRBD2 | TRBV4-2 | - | CASSHRLAERTNTGELFF | TGTGCCAGCAGCCACAGACTAGCGGAACGTACGAACACCGGGGAGCTGTTTTTT
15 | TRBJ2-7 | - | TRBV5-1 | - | CASSSNRVNTYEQYF | TGCGCCAGCAGCTCTAACAGGGTCAACACCTACGAGCAGTACTTC
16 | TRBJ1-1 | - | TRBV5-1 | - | CASSFGDHRMNTEAFF | TGCGCCAGCAGCTTCGGAGACCATAGGATGAACACTGAAGCTTTCTTT
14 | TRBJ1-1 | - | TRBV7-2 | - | CASSLVQGNTEAFF | TGTGCCAGCAGCTTAGTTCAGGGGAACACTGAAGCTTTCTTT
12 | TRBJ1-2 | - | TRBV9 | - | CASSGGNYGYTF | TGTGCCAGCAGCGGAGGGAACTATGGCTACACCTTC
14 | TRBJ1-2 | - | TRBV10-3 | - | CATEGTGANYGYTF | TGTGCCACCGAGGGGACGGGGGCCAACTATGGCTACACCTTC
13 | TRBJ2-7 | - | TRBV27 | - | CASSISTGTEQYF | TGTGCCAGCAGTATTTCGACAGGAACCGAGCAGTACTTC
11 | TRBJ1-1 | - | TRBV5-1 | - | CASSRNTEAFF | TGCGCCAGCAGCCGAAACACTGAAGCTTTCTTT
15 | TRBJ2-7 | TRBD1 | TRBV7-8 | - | CASSLRTGGRYEQYF | TGTGCCAGCAGCCTCCGGACAGGGGGGCGATACGAGCAGTACTTC
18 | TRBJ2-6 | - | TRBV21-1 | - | CASSKERDPISGANVLTF | TGTGCCAGCAGCAAAGAACGGGACCCGATATCTGGGGCCAACGTCCTGACTTTC
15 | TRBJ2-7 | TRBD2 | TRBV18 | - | CASSPPSSGTSAQYF | TGTGCCAGCTCACCACCGTCTAGCGGGACTAGTGCGCAGTACTTC
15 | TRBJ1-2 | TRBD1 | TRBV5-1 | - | CASSTGQGPNYGYTF | TGCGCCAGCAGCACCGGACAGGGCCCCAACTATGGCTACACCTTC
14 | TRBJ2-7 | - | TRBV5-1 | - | CASSLVGLAYEQYF | TGCGCCAGCAGCTTGGTCGGACTGGCCTACGAGCAGTACTTC
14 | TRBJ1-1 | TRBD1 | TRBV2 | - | CASSEQGSGTEAFF | TGTGCCAGCAGCGAACAGGGGTCAGGCACTGAAGCTTTCTTT
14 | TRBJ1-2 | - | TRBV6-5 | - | CASSWFGQNTGYTF | TGTGCCAGCAGTTGGTTTGGACAGAACACTGGCTACACCTTC
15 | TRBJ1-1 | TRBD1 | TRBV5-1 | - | CASSTGQGTNTEAFF | TGCGCCAGCAGCACGGGACAGGGAACAAACACTGAAGCTTTCTTT
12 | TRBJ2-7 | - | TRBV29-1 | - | CSVGWGSYEQYF | TGCAGCGTTGGTTGGGGGTCCTACGAGCAGTACTTC
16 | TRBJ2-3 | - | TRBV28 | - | CASSLWDSGRTDTQYF | TGTGCCAGCAGTTTATGGGACAGCGGTAGGACAGATACGCAGTATTTT
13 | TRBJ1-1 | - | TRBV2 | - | CASSAELNTEAFF | TGTGCCAGCAGTGCAGAGTTGAACACTGAAGCTTTCTTT
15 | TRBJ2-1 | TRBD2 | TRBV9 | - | CASSVSGGSGNEQFF | TGTGCCAGCAGCGTTTCCGGCGGGAGCGGCAATGAGCAGTTCTTC
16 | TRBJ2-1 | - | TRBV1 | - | CTSSLPWQGPHNEQFF | TGCACCAGCAGCCTCCCGTGGCAGGGCCCCCACAATGAGCAGTTCTTC
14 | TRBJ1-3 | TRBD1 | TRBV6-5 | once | CASSYSDRVNTIYF | TGTGCCAGCAGTTACAGTGACAGGGTAAACACCATATATTTT
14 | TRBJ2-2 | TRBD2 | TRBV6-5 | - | CASRRGEGTGELFF | TGTGCCAGCAGGCGGGGGGAAGGCACCGGGGAGCTGTTTTTT
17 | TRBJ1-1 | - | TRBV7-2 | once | CASSLPHYAGWDTEAFF | TGTGCCAGCAGCTTGCCTCACTACGCGGGCTGGGACACTGAAGCTTTCTTT
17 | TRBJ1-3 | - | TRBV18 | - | CASSPLIRPNGGNTIYF | TGTGCCAGCTCACCACTGATTAGGCCCAATGGAGGAAACACCATATATTTT